What follows are 13 T cell receptor beta chains derived from one specimen sequenced in a study of T-cell memory formation after mild COVID-19. TCRdb re-derived calls from the 5' RACE reads in MiXCR, one entry per CDR3 protein. The sample records 400,000 to 500,000 distinct CDR3 sequences, more than 15% being singletons. The source material was PBMCs or a T cell subset sorted from them (not recorded which). These receptors all stem from a man aged 18 to 29 who had mild COVID-19 (a few samples of this study predate the infection). Cell type and time point are not known.

This sequence joins TRBV12-3 or TRBV12-4 and TRBJ2-2; D remains ambiguous. Trimming cost V 0 bases and J 5 bases, with 4 bases left between them. CDR3 length equals 13 residues. The CDR3, as DNA: TGTGCCAGCAGTTTAGCGCGGACCGGGGAGCTGTTTTTT. As protein: CASSLARTGELFF.

V usage is TRBV7-6 and J usage is TRBJ2-7; no firm D call. This CDR3 contains 13 residues. From germline, CDR1 is SGHVS and CDR2 FNYEAQ. With 3 bases removed from V and 6 bases from J, the gap between germline ends came to 12 bases. CDR3 bases: TGTGCCAGCAGCTTTAACCTGGTTTCCGAGCAGTACGTC. Its translation is CASSFNLVSEQYV.

This clonotype came up a few times. The chain carries TRBV7-9 and TRBJ2-3; 7 bases align to TRBD2. The CDR3 sequence is 16 residues long. The V gene end was trimmed by 8 bases and the J gene end by 3 bases; junction bases not matched to a gene: 14. Germline values: CDR1 SEHNR, CDR2 FQNEAQ (reference sequence). Here the CDR3 reads CASRLLERGRTDTQYF. The CDR3 nucleotides read TGTGCCAGCCGCCTGCTAGAGCGGGGAAGGACAGATACGCAGTATTTT.

This clonotype was found many times. The gene calls are TRBV12-3 or TRBV12-4 and TRBJ2-5; 11 bases map to TRBD2. V shed 5 bases, J shed 4 bases, and the junction held 3 bases outside the gene matches. The CDR3 runs to 14 residues. DNA of the CDR3: TGTGCCAGCAGTCGGCTAGCGGGGGGAGAGACCCAGTACTTC. Translation gives CASSRLAGGETQYF.

The chain has TRBV6-1 and TRBJ1-1, with 7 bases that match TRBD1. The CDR3 is made up of 13 amino acids. The trim removed 7 bases at V and 6 bases at J, leaving 8 bases unmatched. Germline V lookup: CDR1 MNHNS, CDR2 SASEGT. CDR3 residues: CASKRDSSAEAFF. The CDR3 DNA sequence: TGTGCCAGCAAGCGGGACAGTTCAGCTGAAGCTTTCTTT.

The rearrangement uses TRBV5-1 and TRBJ1-4; perhaps TRBD1 as D (6 bases). This CDR3 spans 14 amino acids. Trimming took 4 bases from V and 4 from J, leaving 11 bases between them. Germline CDR1 and CDR2: SGHRS and YFSETQ. CDR3 sequence: CASSTGTSNEKLFF. The CDR3 region has the DNA TGCGCCAGCAGCACCGGGACAAGTAATGAAAAACTGTTTTTT. The full variable domain, its missing parts supplied by reference TRBV5-1 and TRBJ1-4, is KAGVTQTPRYLIKTRGQQVTLSCSPISGHRSVSWYQQTPGQGLQFLFEYFSETQRNKGNFPGRFSGRQFSNSRSEMNVSTLELGDSALYLCASSTGTSNEKLFFGSGTQLSVL.

This clonotype has a handful of counts. The V and J genes are TRBV12-3 or TRBV12-4 and TRBJ2-7; D might be TRBD2 (6 bases). Trimming removed 7 bases from V and 6 bases from J, with 16 bases in between. The CDR3 contains 13 residues. The CDR3 DNA sequence: TGTGCCAGCATGCGGCGACTAGGAGGCGAGCAGTACGTC. Its protein product is CASMRRLGGEQYV.

The V call is TRBV6-6, the J call TRBJ2-5; perhaps TRBD1 as D (5 bases). The CDR3 has 11 residues. Trimming cost V 10 bases and J 5 bases, with 11 bases left between them. CDR1 and CDR2 from the germline V gene are MNHNY and SVGAGI (reference sequence). In DNA, the CDR3 is TGTGCCACCCGCAACAGGGAGACCCAGTACTTC. Translation gives CATRNRETQYF.

V is TRBV12-3 or TRBV12-4 and J is TRBJ1-4; no firm D call. This CDR3 is built from 14 residues. V was clipped by 3 bases and J by 4 bases, with 9 bases between them. This CDR3 is CASSFWQHNEKLFF. Here the CDR3 DNA reads TGTGCCAGCAGTTTCTGGCAGCATAATGAAAAACTGTTTTTT.

This clonotype was recorded a few times. This may stem from a read error, because a much larger clone lies one nucleotide away. The chain links TRBV2 to TRBJ2-3; 13 bases match TRBD2. This CDR3 has 16 residues. The V gene's germline CDR1 is SNHLY and CDR2 FYNNEI. With 6 bases clipped from V and 2 bases from J, the junction kept 5 bases outside the gene matches. This chain's CDR3 is CASSPGLAGLTDTQYF. In DNA, the CDR3 is TGTGCCAGCAGCCCGGGACTAGCGGGGCTCACAGATACGCAGTATTTT.

This rearrangement joins TRBV12-3 or TRBV12-4 to TRBJ1-2, with D possibly being TRBD1 (5 bases). The length of the CDR3 is 15 residues. V lost 6 bases to trimming and J lost 6 bases, with 20 bases between them. The CDR3 DNA sequence: TGTGCCAGCAGCCCGGGGGGGGTCAGGGTGCATGGCTACACCTTC. It yields the protein CASSPGGVRVHGYTF.

This clonotype was found a few times. The chain couples TRBV7-9 to TRBJ2-5, with a tentative D call TRBD2 (6 bases). V was cut by 4 bases and J by 5 bases, with 11 bases left in between. The CDR3 contains 13 residues. Germline values: CDR1 SEHNR, CDR2 FQNEAQ (reference sequence). In DNA, the CDR3 is TGTGCCAGCAGCTCGGGGGAGTTGGAGACCCAGTACTTC. Its protein is CASSSGELETQYF. Looking up the rest from reference TRBV7-9 and TRBJ2-5 gives the full variable domain: DTGVSQNPRHKITKRGQNVTFRCDPISEHNRLYWYRQTLGQGPEFLTYFQNEAQLEKSRLLSDRFSAERPKGSFSTLEIQRTEQGDSAMYLCASSSGELETQYFGPGTRLLVL.

The chain joins TRBV4-3 to TRBJ2-1; the D gene is possibly TRBD1 (5 bases). The germline V gene has CDR1 LGHNA and CDR2 YSLEER. V shed 0 bases and J shed 10 bases, with 10 bases lying between them. The CDR3 consists of 13 residues. The CDR3 protein is CASSQDPQGEQFF. As DNA, the CDR3 is TGCGCCAGCAGCCAAGATCCGCAGGGAGAGCAGTTCTTC.